The rows below give T cell receptor beta chains drawn from one sample of a study of T cell repertoires in cytomegalovirus infection. TCRdb reanalysed the reads using MiXCR and keeps one entry per CDR3 protein. The sample has about 350,000 distinct CDR3 sequences, about 35% seen once; the top ten hold approximately 13%. For these receptors, no antigen is known. The sample in question was cultured PBMCs, obtained from culture after CMV antigen stimulation. The source of these receptors is a human donor in good health (CMV status not recorded). Some clones in this sample may be carry-over from other donors' samples. Each CDR3 is given with its conserved first and last residue. A D gene is named only where the DNA matches it firmly. Rows may omit the clone size; those that give it use once, few, many or a size class.

CDR3 protein	CDR3 DNA	V gene	J gene	clone size	D gene
CSVVGSPLLGYTF	TGCAGCGTTGTGGGTTCCCCTCTATTAGGCTACACCTTC	TRBV29-1	TRBJ1-2	few	.
CASSLDPGQKQFF	TGTGCCAGCAGCTTAGACCCGGGACAGAAACAGTTCTTC	TRBV11-3	TRBJ2-1	.	TRBD1
CASNLASWLETQYF	TGTGCCAGCAACCTAGCGTCCTGGTTAGAGACCCAGTACTTC	TRBV6-8	TRBJ2-5	.	.
CASSGQGPDTEAFF	TGTGCCAGTAGTGGACAGGGGCCTGACACTGAAGCTTTCTTT	TRBV19	TRBJ1-1	few	TRBD1
CASSQWTDGAGNTIYF	TGTGCCAGCAGCCAGTGGACGGACGGCGCTGGAAACACCATATATTTT	TRBV4-2	TRBJ1-3	.	.
CASSSRRAAGTYNSPLHF	TGTGCCAGCAGCTCGCGGCGGGCCGCGGGGACCTATAATTCACCCCTCCACTTT	TRBV7-2	TRBJ1-6	.	.
CASSQDRGSGSYEQYF	TGTGCCAGCAGCCAAGATCGGGGAAGCGGGAGCTACGAGCAGTACTTC	TRBV4-2	TRBJ2-7	few	TRBD2
CASSYLGVNTEAFF	TGTGCCAGCAGTTACCTTGGGGTGAACACTGAAGCTTTCTTT	TRBV6-5	TRBJ1-1	.	.
CASGLVKRGIPGDEKLFF	TGTGCTAGTGGTTTGGTTAAAAGGGGGATTCCCGGAGATGAAAAACTGTTTTTT	TRBV12-5	TRBJ1-4	.	.
CASSLSLAGVAEQFF	TGTGCCAGCAGTTTATCACTAGCGGGAGTAGCTGAGCAGTTCTTC	TRBV27	TRBJ2-1	.	TRBD2
CASSRTGTVQETQYF	TGTGCCAGCAGCCGGACCGGGACAGTCCAAGAGACCCAGTACTTC	TRBV7-4	TRBJ2-5	.	TRBD1
CASSQDQGRQTEQFF	TGTGCCAGCAGCCAAGATCAGGGGCGGCAGACTGAGCAGTTCTTC	TRBV4-2	TRBJ2-1	.	.
CATSDPGLLNISSYNEQFF	TGTGCCACCAGTGATCCTGGACTACTAAATATTAGCTCCTACAATGAGCAGTTCTTC	TRBV24-1	TRBJ2-1	.	.
CASSQIDTGYGYTF	TGTGCCAGCAGCCAAATAGACACTGGCTATGGCTACACCTTC	TRBV4-2	TRBJ1-2	.	.
CANSLKLAGASTDTQYF	TGTGCCAACAGCCTGAAACTAGCGGGAGCTAGCACAGATACGCAGTATTTT	TRBV12-3/TRBV12-4	TRBJ2-3	.	TRBD2
CASSPTGPALFF	TGTGCCAGCAGCCCGACCGGGCCGGCGTTGTTCTTC	TRBV11-3	TRBJ2-1	.	.
CASSSAQGFYYGYTF	TGTGCCAGCAGTTCGGCACAGGGGTTTTACTATGGCTACACCTTC	TRBV28	TRBJ1-2	once	TRBD1
CASSQDRVAGAFEQYF	TGCGCCAGCAGCCAAGATCGGGTAGCGGGAGCGTTCGAGCAGTACTTC	TRBV4-3	TRBJ2-7	.	TRBD2
CASSPTTGFFYNEQFF	TGTGCCAGCAGCCCCACGACAGGGTTCTTCTACAATGAGCAGTTCTTC	TRBV11-2	TRBJ2-1	.	TRBD1
CATSDLYEQYF	TGTGCCACCAGTGATTTGTACGAGCAGTACTTC	TRBV24-1	TRBJ2-7	many	.
CASMGISSYNEQFF	TGTGCCAGTATGGGGATAAGCTCCTACAATGAGCAGTTCTTC	TRBV19	TRBJ2-1	.	.
CASSLEFTGPTSPLHF	TGTGCCAGCAGCTTAGAGTTTACGGGACCGACTTCACCCCTCCACTTT	TRBV7-8	TRBJ1-6	.	.
CAIGLRGLVDTGELFF	TGTGCCATCGGACTTAGAGGGTTGGTAGACACCGGGGAGCTGTTTTTT	TRBV10-3	TRBJ2-2	few	.
CASSPGTQNQPQHF	TGCGCCAGCAGCCCCGGGACACAAAATCAGCCCCAGCATTTT	TRBV5-1	TRBJ1-5	.	.
CASCWCVGSRNEQFF	TGTGCCAGCTGCTGGTGTGTCGGGAGTAGGAATGAGCAGTTCTTC	TRBV6-2/TRBV6-3	TRBJ2-1	.	.
CASSTGRDRSYEQYF	TGTGCCAGCAGCACTGGGAGGGATAGATCCTACGAGCAGTACTTC	TRBV7-9	TRBJ2-7	.	TRBD2
CASSLGAAMTNTEAFF	TGTGCCAGCAGTCTAGGGGCGGCCATGACCAACACTGAAGCTTTCTTT	TRBV7-9	TRBJ1-1	few	.
CASSQDLRSDTQYF	TGTGCCAGCAGCCAAGATTTGAGATCAGATACGCAGTATTTT	TRBV3-1	TRBJ2-3	.	.
CASSPGQGSREKLFF	TGTGCCAGCTCACCAGGGCAGGGGAGTCGAGAAAAACTGTTTTTT	TRBV18	TRBJ1-4	.	.
CATSGRLAGHEQFF	TGTGCCACCAGTGGCCGACTAGCGGGCCATGAGCAGTTCTTC	TRBV24-1	TRBJ2-1	few	TRBD2
CATSVGSNQPQHF	TGTGCCACCAGTGTAGGTAGCAATCAGCCCCAGCATTTT	TRBV24-1	TRBJ1-5	.	.
CASSTNSGSTYEQYF	TGTGCCAGCAGCACAAATAGCGGGAGTACTTACGAGCAGTACTTC	TRBV7-2	TRBJ2-7	many	TRBD2
CATRGPETQYF	TGTGCCACCAGGGGGCCGGAGACCCAGTACTTC	TRBV6-8	TRBJ2-5	.	TRBD1
CASSESGAGGVYEQFF	TGCGCCAGCAGTGAGTCCGGGGCGGGAGGGGTCTATGAGCAGTTCTTC	TRBV10-2	TRBJ2-1	.	TRBD2
CASSQATSSADTQYF	TGTGCCAGCTCGCAAGCGACCTCAAGTGCAGATACGCAGTATTTT	TRBV4-2	TRBJ2-3	few	.
CASRLTGGPTGELFF	TGTGCCAGCAGATTGACAGGGGGCCCCACCGGGGAGCTGTTTTTT	TRBV28	TRBJ2-2	.	TRBD1
CASSAAGAAYGYTF	TGTGCCAGCAGCGCAGCAGGGGCGGCCTATGGCTACACCTTC	TRBV7-9	TRBJ1-2	few	.
CASSPSLAGGDEQFF	TGTGCCAGCAGTCCTAGCCTAGCGGGAGGTGATGAGCAGTTCTTC	TRBV28	TRBJ2-1	.	TRBD2
CASSTRLAANNEQFF	TGTGCCAGCAGCACTAGACTAGCGGCCAACAATGAGCAGTTCTTC	TRBV11-3	TRBJ2-1	.	TRBD2
CASSLDRGHGYTF	TGTGCCAGTAGCCTAGACAGGGGACACGGCTACACCTTC	TRBV19	TRBJ1-2	.	TRBD1
CASSQDPNTDTQYF	TGCGCCAGCAGCCAAGATCCAAATACAGATACGCAGTATTTT	TRBV4-3	TRBJ2-3	.	.
CASSFKKSTQYF	TGTGCCAGCAGCTTTAAAAAGAGCACCCAGTACTTC	TRBV7-2	TRBJ2-5	.	.
CASSSLPDRGGQETQYF	TGTGCCAGCAGTTCCCTCCCGGACAGGGGTGGCCAAGAGACCCAGTACTTC	TRBV27	TRBJ2-5	.	TRBD1
CASSSSSGEETQYF	TGTGCCAGCAGCTCCTCTAGCGGTGAAGAGACCCAGTACTTC	TRBV7-2	TRBJ2-5	.	TRBD2
CASSPGGSGNQPQHF	TGTGCCAGCAGCCCGGGAGGGTCGGGCAATCAGCCCCAGCATTTT	TRBV7-2	TRBJ1-5	.	.
CAIREGDRPYPNTEAFF	TGTGCCATCAGGGAGGGGGACAGGCCCTACCCGAACACTGAAGCTTTCTTT	TRBV10-3	TRBJ1-1	few	TRBD1
CASSDTGTSGSNEQFF	TGTGCCAGCAGCGACACAGGGACTAGCGGGAGTAATGAGCAGTTCTTC	TRBV11-2	TRBJ2-1	.	TRBD2
CASSTLVEETQYF	TGTGCCAGTAGCACCCTAGTGGAAGAGACCCAGTACTTC	TRBV19	TRBJ2-5	.	.
CASSLSQGVGTEAFF	TGTGCCAGCAGTTTATCCCAGGGGGTAGGGACTGAAGCTTTCTTT	TRBV27	TRBJ1-1	.	TRBD1
CASSEAQRFEQYF	TGTGCCAGCAGTGAAGCGCAGCGATTCGAGCAGTACTTC	TRBV6-1	TRBJ2-7	many	.
CASSYSVTWQPGQGRTEAFF	TGTGCCAGCAGTTACTCGGTCACATGGCAACCGGGACAGGGGAGGACTGAAGCTTTCTTT	TRBV6-2/TRBV6-3	TRBJ1-1	few	TRBD1
CASSLGLAPYPQYF	TGTGCCAGCAGCTTGGGGCTAGCACCATACCCGCAGTATTTT	TRBV7-9	TRBJ2-3	few	.
CASSLGLGNEQFF	TGTGCCAGCAGTTTGGGACTAGGCAATGAGCAGTTCTTC	TRBV27	TRBJ2-1	few	TRBD2